This T cell receptor beta chain appears in the sequencing data of a study of T cell responses to AZD1222 COVID-19 vaccine. Here immunoSEQ multiplex PCR was the method, and the copy in TCRdb shows in-frame clones only, minus some. The sample lists some 180,000 clones; more than 90% were seen once. Study conclusions and caveats: Baseline antibody screening turned up just a handful of seropositive AZD1222 recipients.

This clone has a single count. Its antigen is unknown. V shed 5 bases, J shed 7 bases, and the junction held 5 bases outside the gene matches. Per germline, CDR1 SEHNR and CDR2 FQNEAQ (reference sequence). The CDR3 covers 15 residues. This clonotype originated in an adult who received the MenACWY meningococcal vaccine as a control. The source material was peripheral blood, sampled 28 days after the second dose of the MenACWY control vaccine. The rearrangement links TRBV7-9 to TRBJ2-1; 13 bases match TRBD2. The CDR3 here is CASSLGLAGLNEQFF. CDR3 bases: TGTGCCAGCAGCCTGGGACTAGCGGGGCTTAATGAGCAGTTCTTC.